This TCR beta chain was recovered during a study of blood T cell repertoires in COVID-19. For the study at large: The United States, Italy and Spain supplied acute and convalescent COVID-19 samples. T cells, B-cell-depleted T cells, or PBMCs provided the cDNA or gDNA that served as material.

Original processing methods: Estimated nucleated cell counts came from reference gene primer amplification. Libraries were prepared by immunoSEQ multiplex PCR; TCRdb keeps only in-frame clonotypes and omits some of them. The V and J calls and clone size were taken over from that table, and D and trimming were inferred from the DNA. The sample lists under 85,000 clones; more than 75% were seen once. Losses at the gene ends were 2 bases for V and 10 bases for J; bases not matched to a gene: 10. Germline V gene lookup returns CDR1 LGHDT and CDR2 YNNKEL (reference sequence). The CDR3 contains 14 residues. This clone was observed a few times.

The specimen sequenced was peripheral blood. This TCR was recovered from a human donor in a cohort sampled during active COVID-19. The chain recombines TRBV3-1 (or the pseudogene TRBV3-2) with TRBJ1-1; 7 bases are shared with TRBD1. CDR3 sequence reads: CASSQRDTGQLAFF. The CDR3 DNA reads TGTGCCAGCAGCCAAAGGGATACGGGACAGTTAGCTTTCTTT.